Listed below are T cell receptor beta chains from one sample, sequenced in a study of T cell responses to AZD1222 COVID-19 vaccine. The assay was immunoSEQ multiplex PCR, and TCRdb's table has in-frame clones only and misses some. The sample consists of 95,000 to 150,000 clones, 92% of them appearing once. The specimen was peripheral blood, collected on day 0 of AZD1222 vaccination. The origin of the receptors is an adult in good health. Both conserved end residues are part of each CDR3. A D gene is named only where the DNA matches it firmly. Clone size is stated in some rows and not others, as once, few, many or a class when expanded.

size	D	V	J	DNA	CDR3
-	-	TRBV5-4	TRBJ1-3	TGTGCCAGCAGCTCCTGGACAGGAAACACCATATATTTT	CASSSWTGNTIYF
-	TRBD2	TRBV28	TRBJ2-1	TGTGCCAGCAGTTTAGGCTCAGCGGGGGAATCAAACAATGAGCAGTTCTTC	CASSLGSAGESNNEQFF
-	-	TRBV30	TRBJ1-6	TGTGCCTGGAGTGTACAGTCAAAGGGGTTCTCTGTACTCCACTTT	CAWSVQSKGFSVLHF
-	TRBD1	TRBV27	TRBJ1-4	TGTGCCAGCAGTCTAACAGGGGTTTACGAAAAACTGTTTTTT	CASSLTGVYEKLFF
few	-	TRBV6-5	TRBJ1-1	TGTGCCAGCAGTTACTCGACCGTGAACACTGAAGCTTTCTTT	CASSYSTVNTEAFF
-	-	TRBV6-2/TRBV6-3	TRBJ2-7	TGTGCCAGCAGTTATAGTTTTGGAGGGAGTAACTTC	CASSYSFGGSNF
-	TRBD2	TRBV10-1	TRBJ2-1	TGCGCCAGCAGTGACCCTAGCGGGAGGGCCAATGAGCAGTTCTTC	CASSDPSGRANEQFF
-	TRBD1	TRBV9	TRBJ1-1	TGTGCCAGCAGCGCGACAGGGGACACTGAAGCTTTCTTT	CASSATGDTEAFF
-	-	TRBV7-9	TRBJ1-2	TGTGCCAGCAGCCCTTCGGGCGGGGGCTATGGCTACACCTTC	CASSPSGGGYGYTF
-	TRBD2	TRBV4-3	TRBJ2-3	TGCGCCAGCAGCCAAGATGCCTGGACTAGCGGGTTCACAGATACGCAGTATTTT	CASSQDAWTSGFTDTQYF
-	TRBD2	TRBV14	TRBJ2-1	TGTGCCAGCAATATAGCGGGAGCTCATGAGCAGTTCTTC	CASNIAGAHEQFF
-	TRBD1	TRBV27	TRBJ1-1	TGTGCCAGCAGTTGGGGACAGACTACTGAAGCTTTCTTT	CASSWGQTTEAFF
-	-	TRBV6-5	TRBJ2-3	TGTGCCAGCAGATCCGGGAGCTTCACAGATACGCAGTATTTT	CASRSGSFTDTQYF
-	TRBD1	TRBV6-5	TRBJ1-6	TGTGCCAGCACCGCAACAGGACAGGGAAATTCACCCCTCCACTTT	CASTATGQGNSPLHF
-	TRBD1	TRBV29-1	TRBJ1-2	TGCAGCGTCTTGGGACAGGGGGCATATGGCTACACCTTC	CSVLGQGAYGYTF
-	-	TRBV28	TRBJ2-7	TGTGCCAGCAGTACAGACCGCTACGAGCAGTACTTC	CASSTDRYEQYF
-	-	TRBV4-3	TRBJ1-1	TGCGCCAGCAGCCAAGATTACAGGGACGCTGAAGCTTTCTTT	CASSQDYRDAEAFF
-	-	TRBV28	TRBJ2-1	TGTGCCAGCCGGGGGGGACAGAGCTCCTACAATGAGCAGTTCTTC	CASRGGQSSYNEQFF
-	-	TRBV3-1/TRBV3-2	TRBJ2-5	TGTGCCAGCAGCCAAGCCTGGATGGGACAAGTACAAGAGACCCAGTACTTC	CASSQAWMGQVQETQYF
once	-	TRBV2	TRBJ2-2	TGTGCCAGCAAGGGTGGTGGGGCCGGGGAGCTGTTTTTT	CASKGGGAGELFF
-	TRBD2	TRBV3-1/TRBV3-2	TRBJ2-7	TGTGCCAGCAGCCCTCGGACTAGCGACTACGAGCAGTACTTC	CASSPRTSDYEQYF
-	-	TRBV5-4	TRBJ1-1	TGTGCCGCGGGGAGAGGGGGGCGAAGGGTTGAGGACACTGAAGCTTTCTTT	CAAGRGGRRVEDTEAFF
few	-	TRBV5-5	TRBJ1-1	TGTGCCAGCAGCTTGACGCAAATTGAAGCTTTCTTT	CASSLTQIEAFF
-	-	TRBV2	TRBJ2-7	TGTGCCAGCAGTGAATGGCTGGGGGAAGAGAGCGAGCAGTACTTC	CASSEWLGEESEQYF
-	-	TRBV7-9	TRBJ1-2	TGTGCCAGCAGCTTGAAGACAGTCCACGTCGACGGCTACACCTTC	CASSLKTVHVDGYTF
once	TRBD1	TRBV19	TRBJ2-7	TGTGCCAGTAGCTTTAACCCCCAGGGGGACCTCGAGCAGTACTTC	CASSFNPQGDLEQYF
-	-	TRBV5-6	TRBJ2-2	TGTGCCAGCAGCTTGACCCTTCAGAGTACCGGGGAGCTGTTTTTT	CASSLTLQSTGELFF
-	-	TRBV12-3/TRBV12-4	TRBJ1-2	TGTGCCAGCAGTTTTGCGGGGTACCACACCTTC	CASSFAGYHTF